This entry lists 5 T cell receptor beta chains sequenced from one sample in a study of human T cells and chemical hapten exposure listed by TCRdb under 2021. Library construction relied on RACE. Sequenced on a NextSeq 500. TCRdb reprocessed the public reads (quality trimming at Q25 with fastp, clone calling with MiXCR) and kept in-frame beta chains. Each entry is one CDR3 protein sequence, shown with its most common DNA and genes. The sample table contains more than 110,000 distinct CDR3 sequences; only one count was recorded for 10% to 15% of them. The ten largest clones capture around 1.4% of the sample. Explained via the paper, the time point label denotes: patch test 2, 6 weeks after DPC sensitization. The treatment or condition label corresponds to: therapeutic diphenylcyclopropenone sensitization with weekly scalp DPC. This material consisted of whole blood, taken in connection with sensitization to the hapten diphenylcyclopropenone (DPC). The receptors stem from a woman between 50 and 59 years old with alopecia areata. Some clones in this sample may be carry-over from other donors' samples.

This sequence joins TRBV2 and TRBJ1-4; no clear D. Trimming left V 6 bases short and J 4 bases short, with 15 bases between. Germline V lookup: CDR1 SNHLY, CDR2 FYNNEI. The CDR3 consists of 15 residues. The CDR3 coding sequence is TGTGCCAGCAGACGACAATCGGTCTATAATGAAAAACTGTTTTTT. It yields the protein CASRRQSVYNEKLFF.

This clonotype was found many times. This chain joins TRBV12-3 or TRBV12-4 and TRBJ1-2; the D is unclear. The CDR3 is 12 amino acids. The V end lost 8 bases, the J end lost 5 bases, and 12 bases lay between the germline ends. The CDR3 spells CASSEGFYGYTF. In DNA, the CDR3 is TGTGCCAGCTCCGAGGGCTTTTATGGCTACACCTTC.

This chain uses TRBV7-9 with TRBJ2-1; 15 nucleotides align to TRBD2. After removal of 5 bases from V and 8 bases from J, the junction contained 13 bases not matched to a gene. The V gene's germline CDR1 is SEHNR and CDR2 FQNEAQ (reference sequence). The CDR3 contains 18 residues. Here the CDR3 DNA reads TGTGCCAGCAGCCCTGGTGCCGAGGGACTAGCGGGAGGAGATGAGCAGTTCTTC. It codes for CASSPGAEGLAGGDEQFF.

This clonotype was picked up a small number of times. The genes are TRBV18 and TRBJ2-7; 9 positions agree with TRBD2. Germline assignment: CDR1 KGHSH and CDR2 LQKENI. The CDR3 runs 17 residues. Trimming removed 3 bases from V and 6 bases from J; junction bases left unmatched: 15. CDR3 nucleotide sequence: TGTGCCAGCTCACCCTCAGCCCATAGCGGGAGTTCGTCCGAGCAGTACTTC. Translation: CASSPSAHSGSSSEQYF.

This clonotype was detected a few times. The chain uses TRBV7-2 and TRBJ2-6, with D uncertain. The germline V and J ends were trimmed by 2 bases and 2 bases, with 7 bases remaining between them. This CDR3 is 15 amino acids long. CDR1 SGHTA and CDR2 FQGNSA come from the germline V gene. CDR3 DNA sequence: TGTGCCAGCAGCTTAATGGGCCCTGGGGCCAACGTCCTGACTTTC. Protein sequence: CASSLMGPGANVLTF.